Below, one T cell receptor beta chain is given with its context. The data were obtained in a study of shared clonotypes between healthy human individuals. Study overall: Plates per donor: three CD4 naive, three CD4 memory, two CD8 naive, one CD8 memory.

Only in-frame clones appear in the TCRdb table, and some are missing; sequencing was by immunoSEQ multiplex PCR. This sample has some 500,000 clones, with roughly 95% found just once. The V end was cut by 2 bases, the J end by 1 base, with 9 bases between. Per germline, CDR1 MNHNS and CDR2 SASEGT. The CDR3 contains 14 residues. The chain has TRBV6-1 and TRBJ2-7; no reliable D call. The sequence was collected from a woman aged 30 to 39 in good health. The material sequenced was naive CD4+ T cells sorted from blood. This sample's subset: CD45RA+ positively selected. CDR3 in amino acids: CASSESVLSYEQYF. CDR3 DNA sequence: TGTGCCAGCAGTGAATCTGTGCTGTCCTACGAGCAGTACTTC.